The T cell receptor beta chain described here comes from a study of blood T cell repertoires in COVID-19. TCRdb's copy holds only in-frame clones and misses some; the assay was immunoSEQ multiplex PCR. Altogether around 300,000 clones are present, 80% to 90% being singletons, with the ten largest covering 2% to 3%. Germline lookup yields CDR1 LNHDA and CDR2 SQIVND (reference sequence). With 7 bases clipped from V and 7 bases from J, the junction kept 8 bases outside the gene matches. This CDR3 region has 15 residues. The specimen was PBMCs or T cells enriched from blood (not recorded which). The V call is TRBV19, the J call TRBJ1-4, with 11 bases matching TRBD1. The source is a woman aged 18-35 years who had recovered from COVID-19. The CDR3 DNA reads TGTGCCAGTACCATAGCCGGGACAGGGGGTGAAAAACTGTTTTTT. Its protein product is CASTIAGTGGEKLFF.